These 29 T cell receptor beta chains share one sample of origin, sequenced in a study of technical replicates of blood from a few donors. Sequenced by immunoSEQ multiplex PCR; TCRdb stores in-frame clones only, minus some. The data contain fewer than 90,000 clones, just under 95% of them singletons. The sample consisted of T cells isolated from PBMCs. These receptors all come from a human donor in good health.

The rearrangement uses TRBV5-1 and TRBJ2-3; 10 bases are shared with TRBD2. V was pared by 2 bases and J by 2 bases, with 5 bases of the junction left unmatched. CDR1 and CDR2 (germline): SGHRS, YFSETQ. The CDR3 sequence is 16 residues long. The CDR3 DNA is TGCGCCAGCAGCTTACTAGCGGGGACTTCCACAGATACGCAGTATTTT. Translating gives CASSLLAGTSTDTQYF.

The rearrangement joins TRBV27 to TRBJ2-7, with TRBD1 matching over 7 bases. CDR1 and CDR2 from the germline V gene are MNHEY and SMNVEV (reference sequence). The CDR3 covers 14 residues. With 4 bases clipped from V and 3 bases from J, the junction kept 6 bases outside the gene matches. This CDR3 is CASSSGDSHYEQYF. The CDR3, as DNA: TGTGCCAGCAGTTCAGGGGACAGCCACTACGAGCAGTACTTC.

V is TRBV6-1 and J is TRBJ2-1, with D possibly matching TRBD1 (5 bases). Trimming took 6 bases from V and 5 from J, leaving 17 bases between them. The germline gives CDR1 MNHNS, CDR2 SASEGT. There are 15 residues in the CDR3. CDR3 residues: CASRSGGALNNEQFF. The DNA for the CDR3 is TGTGCCAGCAGGTCGGGTGGGGCTCTTAACAATGAGCAGTTCTTC.

CDR3: CASSVGGLSYNEQFF. The CDR3 DNA reads as TGTGCCAGCAGCGTCGGGGGGCTCTCCTACAATGAGCAGTTCTTC. The V call is TRBV7-3, the J call TRBJ2-1; the D gene is possibly TRBD2 (7 bases). Germline CDR1 and CDR2: SGHTA and FQGTGA. This CDR3 has 15 residues. The V and J ends lost 5 bases and 0 bases respectively, with 11 bases between them.

V gene TRBV7-9 combines with J gene TRBJ2-7, with a possible D match to TRBD2 (6 bases). V lost 5 bases to trimming and J lost 3 bases, with 14 bases between them. Germline CDR1 reads SEHNR; CDR2 reads FQNEAQ (reference sequence). The CDR3 has 14 residues. The chain's CDR3 is CASSPSLGGYEQYF. The CDR3 DNA reads as TGTGCCAGCAGCCCTAGTTTGGGGGGCTACGAGCAGTACTTC.

This rearrangement joins TRBV7-8 to TRBJ2-1, with 7 bases that match TRBD2. Trimming took 11 bases from V and 1 from J; bases not matched to a gene: 11. The V gene's germline CDR1 is SGHVS and CDR2 FQNEAQ. The CDR3 runs to 15 residues. CDR3 sequence reads: CAAKRGGGSYNEQFF. Written as DNA, the CDR3 is TGTGCCGCCAAAAGGGGCGGGGGTTCCTACAATGAGCAGTTCTTC.

A single count supports this clone. V is TRBV6-5 and J is TRBJ2-7; 7 nucleotides align to TRBD1. The V gene end was trimmed by 6 bases and the J gene end by 3 bases; junction bases not matched to a gene: 11. The CDR3 spans 15 residues. Germline V gives CDR1 MNHEY, CDR2 SVGAGI. CDR3 DNA: TGTGCCAGCAGCTCCACCGGGACAGTAAACTACGAGCAGTACTTC. Amino acid sequence: CASSSTGTVNYEQYF.

The CDR3 sequence is CATTSGLAGSRAQYF. In DNA, the CDR3 is TGTGCCACCACCTCGGGACTAGCGGGGTCACGGGCCCAGTACTTC. This rearrangement joins TRBV15 to TRBJ2-5; 13 bases agree with TRBD2. CDR1 and CDR2 (germline): LNHNV, YYDKDF (reference sequence). The CDR3 sequence is 15 residues long. The junction had 11 bases not matched to a gene; V was cut back by 7 bases and J by 9 bases.

This chain links TRBV29-1 with TRBJ2-1; 7 positions match TRBD1. V shed 5 bases and J 5 bases; nucleotides not matched to a gene: 12. CDR3 length equals 15 residues. The germline gives CDR1 SQVTM, CDR2 ANQGSEA. The CDR3 protein is CSVPEGAAVNNEQFF. For the CDR3, the DNA is TGCAGCGTTCCTGAGGGGGCCGCTGTCAACAATGAGCAGTTCTTC.

The chain links TRBV7-9 to TRBJ2-7; no reliable D call. The CDR3 runs to 10 residues. Trimming removed 4 bases from V and 5 bases from J, with 3 bases in between. CDR1 and CDR2 from the germline V gene are SEHNR and FQNEAQ (reference sequence). The CDR3 region is CASSSDEQYF. In DNA, the CDR3 is TGTGCCAGCAGCTCAGACGAGCAGTACTTC.

The chain couples TRBV30 to TRBJ1-1; D gene uncertain. Trimming took 0 bases from V and 0 from J, leaving 5 bases between them. The CDR3 consists of 13 residues. Germline CDR1 GTSNPN, CDR2 SVGIG (reference sequence). The CDR3 spells CAWSVTMNTEAFF. CDR3 DNA sequence: TGTGCCTGGAGTGTGACTATGAACACTGAAGCTTTCTTT.

This chain links TRBV5-8 with TRBJ1-3; D may be TRBD1 (6 bases). The CDR3 length is 13 residues. Germline V gene data show CDR1 as SGHTS and CDR2 as YDEGEE. V was clipped by 9 bases and J by 0 bases, with 10 bases between them. The CDR3 nucleotides read TGTGCCACTACAGGGATCTCTGGAAACACCATATATTTT. Translating it yields CATTGISGNTIYF.

The rearrangement uses TRBV19 and TRBJ1-2, with D possibly TRBD1 on 6 matching bases. Germline values: CDR1 LNHDA, CDR2 SQIVND (reference sequence). V lost 2 bases and J 8 bases, leaving 15 bases between the germline ends. The CDR3 has 14 amino acids. The CDR3, as DNA: TGTGCCAGTAGTATAAAGACAGGCCTCCGGGGCTACACCTTC. Amino acids: CASSIKTGLRGYTF.

The chain is built from TRBV5-1 and TRBJ2-1; TRBD1 is a possible D gene (5 bases). Germline V gene lookup returns CDR1 SGHRS and CDR2 YFSETQ. This CDR3 spans 13 amino acids. V dropped 4 bases and J dropped 3 bases, with 8 bases sitting between them. CDR3 protein: CASSLDNYNEQFF. The CDR3 nucleotides are TGCGCCAGCAGCCTGGACAACTACAATGAGCAGTTCTTC.

The count of this clone is one. The genes are TRBV30 and TRBJ1-6, with D possibly being TRBD1 (5 bases). Germline V gives CDR1 GTSNPN, CDR2 SVGIG (reference sequence). V lost 3 bases, J lost 4 bases, and 13 bases lay in between. The CDR3 loop spans 15 amino acids. Written as DNA, the CDR3 is TGTGCCTGGAGGGGATTGGGGACTTATAATTCACCCCTCCACTTT. Residues: CAWRGLGTYNSPLHF.

The chain is built from TRBV4-1 and TRBJ1-3; the D is unclear. The germline V and J ends were trimmed by 0 bases and 0 bases, with 9 bases remaining between them. CDR3 size: 16 residues. Germline V gene lookup returns CDR1 MGHRA and CDR2 YSYEKL. CDR3 in amino acids: CASSQDSAVSGNTIYF. The DNA of the CDR3 is TGCGCCAGCAGCCAAGACAGCGCCGTCTCTGGAAACACCATATATTTT.

The chain links TRBV18 to TRBJ2-5, with 13 nucleotides matching TRBD2. The trim removed 3 bases at V and 5 bases at J, leaving 18 bases unmatched. The germline CDR1 and CDR2 sequences are KGHSH and LQKENI. This CDR3 region has 20 residues. In DNA form, the CDR3 reads TGTGCCAGCTCACCGGAAGGACTAGCGGGAGAGGAGAGGGGGGGGGAGACCCAGTACTTC. This translates into CASSPEGLAGEERGGETQYF.

The rearrangement uses TRBV6-5 and TRBJ2-5, with 8 bases lining up with TRBD1. The J call may be incorrect, as the DNA end agrees better with TRBJ2-7. The CDR3 is 15 amino acids. CDR1 MNHEY and CDR2 SVGAGI come from the germline V gene. This chain's CDR3 is CASSVPGGVGYEQYF. The CDR3 DNA follows: TGTGCCAGCAGCGTACCAGGGGGCGTGGGCTACGAGCAGTACTTC.

This sequence joins TRBV2 and TRBJ2-7, with 8 bases fitting TRBD1. This CDR3 has 16 residues. Germline V gene lookup returns CDR1 SNHLY and CDR2 FYNNEI. J gave up 3 bases and V 4 bases, and 11 bases lay outside the gene matches. CDR3 residues: CASSAKTDREFYEQYF. CDR3 bases: TGTGCCAGCAGTGCCAAGACGGACAGGGAATTCTACGAGCAGTACTTC. Looking up the rest from reference TRBV2 and TRBJ2-7 gives the full variable domain: EPEVTQTPSHQVTQMGQEVILRCVPISNHLYFYWYRQILGQKVEFLVSFYNNEISEKSEIFDDQFSVERPDGSNFTLKIRSTKLEDSAMYFCASSAKTDREFYEQYFGPGTRLTVT.

The chain links TRBV10-1 to TRBJ2-1; TRBD2 agrees at 10 bases. Germline CDR1 is WNHNN and CDR2 is SYGVQD (reference sequence). This CDR3 spans 15 amino acids. V trimming: 6 bases; J trimming: 3 bases; junction bases outside the gene matches: 5. The CDR3 loop is CASSQQREGYNEQFF. As DNA, the CDR3 is TGCGCCAGCAGCCAACAGCGGGAGGGCTACAATGAGCAGTTCTTC.

The chain carries TRBV28 and TRBJ1-5; a possible D gene is TRBD1 (5 bases). Germline values: CDR1 MDHEN, CDR2 SYDVKM. The CDR3 runs to 16 residues. The ends were cut back, 6 bases at V and 3 bases at J, with 18 bases in the middle. The CDR3 reads CASRRARVGNNQPQHF. The CDR3 bases are TGTGCCAGCAGACGAGCCAGGGTAGGGAACAATCAGCCCCAGCATTTT. The full variable domain, with the rest looked up from reference TRBV28 and TRBJ1-5, is DVKVTQSSRYLVKRTGEKVFLECVQDMDHENMFWYRQDPGLGLRLIYFSYDVKMKEKGDIPEGYSVSREKKERFSLILESASTNQTSMYLCASRRARVGNNQPQHFGDGTRLSIL.

V usage is TRBV4-1 and J usage is TRBJ1-5; TRBD1 matches at 11 bases. This CDR3 is built from 19 residues. V shed 1 base, J shed 6 bases, and the junction held 14 bases outside the gene matches. In germline, CDR1 is MGHRA, CDR2 YSYEKL. The chain's CDR3 is CASSQATGTGGVLVQPQHF. In nucleotides, the CDR3 is TGCGCCAGCAGCCAAGCCACCGGGACAGGGGGAGTCTTAGTTCAGCCCCAGCATTTT.

The chain joins TRBV4-1 to TRBJ2-7; D gene uncertain. V was trimmed by 1 base and J by 6 bases, leaving 4 bases between them. The CDR3 length is 11 residues. The germline CDR1 and CDR2 sequences are MGHRA and YSYEKL. In DNA form, the CDR3 reads TGCGCCAGCAGCCAAGGGAGCGAGCAGTACTTC. It codes for CASSQGSEQYF.

The chain carries TRBV6-1 and TRBJ1-2; 8 bases are shared with TRBD1. The CDR3 contains 12 residues. The germline V gene has CDR1 MNHNS and CDR2 SASEGT. V gave up 10 bases and J gave up 2 bases; unmatched junction bases: 3. This CDR3 is CATWTGNYGYTF. The CDR3 nucleotides are TGTGCCACCTGGACAGGGAACTATGGCTACACCTTC.

This CDR3 reads CASSPGLNTGELFF. The CDR3 nucleotides read TGTGCCAGCAGCCCGGGACTTAACACCGGGGAGCTGTTTTTT. V is TRBV7-3 and J is TRBJ2-2, with a possible D match to TRBD2 (6 bases). The ends were cut back, 5 bases at V and 2 bases at J, with 9 bases in the middle. The CDR3 spans 14 residues. Germline lookup yields CDR1 SGHTA and CDR2 FQGTGA.

This sequence joins TRBV14 and TRBJ2-7, with a tentative D call TRBD2 (5 bases). V lost 4 bases to trimming and J lost 2 bases, with 12 bases between them. CDR3 size: 14 residues. CDR1 SGHDN and CDR2 FVKESK come from the germline V gene. The CDR3 reads CASSLPERAYEQYF. DNA of the CDR3: TGTGCCAGCAGCCTTCCTGAGAGGGCCTACGAGCAGTACTTC.

This chain links TRBV28 with TRBJ1-5; D is unresolved. The CDR3 length is 15 residues. Trimming took off 7 bases at V and 2 bases at J, with 15 bases between the two ends. Germline CDR1 and CDR2: MDHEN and SYDVKM. The CDR3 loop reads CASNPSGGGNQPQHF. The CDR3 DNA is TGTGCCAGCAATCCCTCGGGAGGCGGCAATCAGCCCCAGCATTTT.

The gene calls are TRBV15 and TRBJ1-3; a weak D match, TRBD1 (6 bases). This CDR3 has 16 amino acids. Germline V gene data show CDR1 as LNHNV and CDR2 as YYDKDF (reference sequence). Trimming removed 1 base from V and 0 bases from J, with 10 bases in between. In DNA, the CDR3 is TGTGCCACCAGCAGAGCCGAGGACAGCTCTGGAAACACCATATATTTT. Its protein product is CATSRAEDSSGNTIYF.

The chain carries TRBV6-5 and TRBJ2-7; TRBD2 matches 10 bases. There are 15 residues in the CDR3. Germline CDR1 MNHEY, CDR2 SVGAGI. Trimming cost V 5 bases and J 2 bases; bases outside gene matches: 6. Here the CDR3 DNA reads TGTGCCAGCAGTAGGGGGACTAGCGAAACCTACGAGCAGTACTTC. This codes for CASSRGTSETYEQYF.